A selection of T cell receptor beta chains follows, all from one sample in a study of OX40 agonist ivuxolimab in advanced cancers. Clones were sequenced by immunoSEQ multiplex PCR, and TCRdb holds only the in-frame ones, with some missing. Here the sample spans fewer than 100,000 clones, roughly 90% being singletons. The sample consisted of CD4+ or CD8+ T cells sorted from blood, taken in a trial of the OX40 agonist ivuxolimab. The receptors originated from an adult with an advanced solid tumor such as melanoma, head and neck, liver or kidney cancer. Both conserved end residues are part of each CDR3. The order of the fields is V gene, D gene, J gene, clone size, CDR3 DNA, CDR3 protein. The D gene is left open where the match is weak. Some rows have no size entry. The others give once, few or many, or a class for an expanded clone.

TRBV27	-	TRBJ1-1	once	TGTGCCAGCGGCCAAGGGGGTGTTAGGACTGAAGCTTTCTTT	CASGQGGVRTEAFF
TRBV2	-	TRBJ1-4	-	TGTGCCAGCAGCCCCGAGGTCGGCCGTGAAAAACTGTTTTTT	CASSPEVGREKLFF
TRBV5-4	-	TRBJ1-3	-	TGTGCCAGCAGCTTAGGCATAAGCTCTGGAAACACCATATATTTT	CASSLGISSGNTIYF
TRBV5-4	-	TRBJ2-7	-	TGTGCCAGCAGCTGGTCCCGGAGTAACGAGCAGTACTTC	CASSWSRSNEQYF
TRBV10-2	TRBD2	TRBJ2-7	-	TGCGCCAGCAAGAACCTAGCGGGAGGGTCCTACGAGCAGTACTTC	CASKNLAGGSYEQYF
TRBV18	TRBD1	TRBJ1-1	few	TGTGCCAGCTCAGGAGACAGGGTGAACACTGAAGCTTTCTTT	CASSGDRVNTEAFF
TRBV27	-	TRBJ2-3	-	TGTGCCAGCAGTTTACGTCTGGGACGCCGAATCACAGATACGCAGTATTTT	CASSLRLGRRITDTQYF
TRBV6-6	-	TRBJ2-5	-	TGTGCCAGCAGTTACTCAACAGGGATGGGATACTTC	CASSYSTGMGYF
TRBV7-9	TRBD1	TRBJ1-4	-	TGTGCCAGCAGCTCCTACGGGGACAGGGGTGAAAAACTGTTTTTT	CASSSYGDRGEKLFF
TRBV5-1	TRBD2	TRBJ2-1	-	TGCGCCAGCAGACGAAGTGGGGAGCGGGGGGCCCTTGCGATCTTC	CASRRSGERGALAIF
TRBV7-3	-	TRBJ1-1	-	TGTGCCAGCAGCTTAGATCAGGTCCACCAAGCTTTCTTT	CASSLDQVHQAFF
TRBV7-3	TRBD1	TRBJ1-5	-	TGTGCCAGCAGCTTAGGCCCAGGGGGCGAACATCAGCCCCAGCATTTT	CASSLGPGGEHQPQHF
TRBV29-1	-	TRBJ1-2	-	TGCAGCGCGATACAGGGAACCTATGGCTACACCTTC	CSAIQGTYGYTF
TRBV2	-	TRBJ1-3	-	TGTGCCAGCAGTTTCTCTGGAAACACCATATATTTT	CASSFSGNTIYF
TRBV6-1	TRBD2	TRBJ2-1	-	TGTGCCAGCTCCATAGCGGGAGGCGCCAGGGTCTTC	CASSIAGGARVF
TRBV7-2	-	TRBJ2-3	-	TGTGCCAGCAGCTTGCTGCTAGGGGGAGATACGCAGTATTTT	CASSLLLGGDTQYF